Here is one T cell receptor beta chain with its context. The sample is drawn from a study of T cell changes during pregnancy in multiple sclerosis. The assay was immunoSEQ multiplex PCR, and TCRdb's table has in-frame clones only and misses some. The sample yields 75,000 to 80,000 clones, about 92% seen once. CDR1 and CDR2 from the germline V gene are MNHEY and SMNVEV (reference sequence). The CDR3 is made up of 18 amino acids. The V and J ends lost 3 bases and 4 bases, in that order; junction bases with no gene match: 14. The chain combines TRBV27 with TRBJ1-2, with 10 bases matching TRBD1. The receptor was isolated from a female donor in good health, enrolled as a control in a pregnancy study. The sequencing here drew on peripheral blood, taken after pregnancy. CDR3 loop: CASSFSDRGRNMAYGYTF. The CDR3 coding sequence is TGTGCCAGCAGTTTCTCAGACAGGGGGCGAAACATGGCCTATGGCTACACCTTC.